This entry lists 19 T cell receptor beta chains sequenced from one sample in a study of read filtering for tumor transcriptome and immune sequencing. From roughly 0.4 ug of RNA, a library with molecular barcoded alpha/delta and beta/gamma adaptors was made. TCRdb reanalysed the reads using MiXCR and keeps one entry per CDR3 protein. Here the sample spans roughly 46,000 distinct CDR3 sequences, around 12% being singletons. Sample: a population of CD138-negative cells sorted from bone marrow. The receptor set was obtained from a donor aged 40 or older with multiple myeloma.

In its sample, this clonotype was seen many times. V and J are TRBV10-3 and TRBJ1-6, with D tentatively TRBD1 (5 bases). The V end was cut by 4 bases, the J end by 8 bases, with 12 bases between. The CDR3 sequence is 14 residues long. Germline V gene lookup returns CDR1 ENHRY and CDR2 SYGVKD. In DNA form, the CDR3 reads TGTGCCATCAGTGGGATAGGGGTAGATTCACCCCTCCACTTT. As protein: CAISGIGVDSPLHF.

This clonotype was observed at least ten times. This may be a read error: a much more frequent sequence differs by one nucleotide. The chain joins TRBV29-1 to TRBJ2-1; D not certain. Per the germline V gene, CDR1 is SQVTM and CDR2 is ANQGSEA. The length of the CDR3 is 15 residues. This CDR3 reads CSVPKLGGSYNGQFF. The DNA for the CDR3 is TGCAGCGTTCCCAAGCTGGGCGGCTCCTACAATGGGCAGTTCTTC.

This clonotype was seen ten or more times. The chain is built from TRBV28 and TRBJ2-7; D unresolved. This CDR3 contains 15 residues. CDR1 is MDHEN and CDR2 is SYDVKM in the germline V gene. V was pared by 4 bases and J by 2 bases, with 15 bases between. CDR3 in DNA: TGTGCCAGCAGTTCCAGGACCCCCCCTACCTACGAGCAGTACTTC. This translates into CASSSRTPPTYEQYF.

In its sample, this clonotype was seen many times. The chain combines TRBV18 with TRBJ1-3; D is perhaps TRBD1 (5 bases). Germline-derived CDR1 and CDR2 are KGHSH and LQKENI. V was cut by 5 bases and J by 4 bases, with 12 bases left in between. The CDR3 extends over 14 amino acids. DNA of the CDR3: TGTGCCAGCTCAAACGTCCAGGGCGGAAACACCATATATTTT. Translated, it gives CASSNVQGGNTIYF. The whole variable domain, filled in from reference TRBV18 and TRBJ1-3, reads NAGVMQNPRHLVRRRGQEARLRCSPMKGHSHVYWYRQLPEEGLKFMVYLQKENIIDESGMPKERFSAEFPKEGPSILRIQQVVRGDSAAYFCASSNVQGGNTIYFGEGSWLTVV.

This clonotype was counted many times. The CDR3 sequence: CASREYRGLGEKLFF. The DNA of the CDR3 is TGTGCCAGCAGGGAGTACAGGGGGCTTGGTGAAAAACTGTTTTTT. The chain combines TRBV28 with TRBJ1-4; 9 positions agree with TRBD1. The CDR3 covers 15 residues. Germline assignment: CDR1 MDHEN and CDR2 SYDVKM. Germline trimming cut 6 bases from V and 7 bases from J; bases unmatched to any gene: 9. Supplemented by reference TRBV28 and TRBJ1-4, the full variable domain reads DVKVTQSSRYLVKRTGEKVFLECVQDMDHENMFWYRQDPGLGLRLIYFSYDVKMKEKGDIPEGYSVSREKKERFSLILESASTNQTSMYLCASREYRGLGEKLFFGSGTQLSVL.

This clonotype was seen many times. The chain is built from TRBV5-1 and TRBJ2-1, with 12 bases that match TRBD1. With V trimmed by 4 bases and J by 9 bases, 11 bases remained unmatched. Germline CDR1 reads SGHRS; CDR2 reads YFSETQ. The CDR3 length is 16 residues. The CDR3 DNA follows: TGCGCCAGCAGCCACACCGGGACAGGGGGCAGGGGTGAGCAGTTCTTC. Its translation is CASSHTGTGGRGEQFF.

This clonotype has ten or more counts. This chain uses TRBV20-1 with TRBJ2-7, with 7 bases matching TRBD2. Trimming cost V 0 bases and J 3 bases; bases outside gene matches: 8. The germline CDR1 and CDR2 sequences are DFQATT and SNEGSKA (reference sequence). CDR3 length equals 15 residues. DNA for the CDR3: TGCAGTGCTAGAGATCCGGGCGGGAGAATCTACGAGCAGTACTTC. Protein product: CSARDPGGRIYEQYF.

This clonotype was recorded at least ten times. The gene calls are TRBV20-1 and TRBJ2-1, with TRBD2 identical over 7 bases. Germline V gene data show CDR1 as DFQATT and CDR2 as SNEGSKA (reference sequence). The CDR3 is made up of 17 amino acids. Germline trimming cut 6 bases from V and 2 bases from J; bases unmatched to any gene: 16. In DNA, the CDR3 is TGCAGTGCAAACCTCCGTGGGCCTAGCGGCGCCTACAATGAGCAGTTCTTC. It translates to CSANLRGPSGAYNEQFF.

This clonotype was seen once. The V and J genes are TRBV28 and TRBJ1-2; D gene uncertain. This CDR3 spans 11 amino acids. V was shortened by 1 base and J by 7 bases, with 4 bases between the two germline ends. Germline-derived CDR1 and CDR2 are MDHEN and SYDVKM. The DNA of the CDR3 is TGTGCCAGCAGTTTATTGTCTGGCTACACCTTC. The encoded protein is CASSLLSGYTF.

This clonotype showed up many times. The CDR3 region has the DNA TGTGCCAGCAGCCCCCGGGTCGCGGTAGCCAAAAACATTCAGTACTTC. Its protein is CASSPRVAVAKNIQYF. The chain combines TRBV6-2 or TRBV6-3 with TRBJ2-4; D is unresolved. CDR1 is MNHEY, CDR2 SVGEGT, per germline. V lost 6 bases to trimming and J lost 0 bases, with 15 bases between them. CDR3 length equals 16 residues.

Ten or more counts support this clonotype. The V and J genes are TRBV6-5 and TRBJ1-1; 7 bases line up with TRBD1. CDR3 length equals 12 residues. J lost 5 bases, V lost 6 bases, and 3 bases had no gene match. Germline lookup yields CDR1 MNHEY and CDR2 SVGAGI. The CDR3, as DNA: TGTGCCAGCAGCAGGGGGGGGACTGAAGCTTTCTTT. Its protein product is CASSRGGTEAFF.

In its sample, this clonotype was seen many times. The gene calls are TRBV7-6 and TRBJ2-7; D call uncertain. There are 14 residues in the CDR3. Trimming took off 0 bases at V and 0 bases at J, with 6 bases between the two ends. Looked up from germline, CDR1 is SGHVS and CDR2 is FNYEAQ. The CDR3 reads CASSLASNSYEQYF. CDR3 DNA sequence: TGTGCCAGCAGCTTAGCAAGTAACTCCTACGAGCAGTACTTC.

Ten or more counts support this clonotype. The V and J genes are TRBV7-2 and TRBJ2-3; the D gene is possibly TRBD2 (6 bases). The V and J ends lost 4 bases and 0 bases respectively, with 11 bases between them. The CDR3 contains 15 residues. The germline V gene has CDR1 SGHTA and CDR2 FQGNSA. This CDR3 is CASSSQGGSTDTQYF. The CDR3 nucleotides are TGTGCCAGCAGCTCGCAGGGAGGTAGCACAGATACGCAGTATTTT.

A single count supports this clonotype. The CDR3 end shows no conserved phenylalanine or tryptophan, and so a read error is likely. CDR3 region: CASRPGTAHSGANVLTS. The CDR3 DNA reads as TGTGCCAGCAGGCCTGGGACCGCTCACTCTGGGGCCAACGTCCTGACTTCC. V is TRBV2 and J is TRBJ2-6; D could derive from TRBD1 or TRBD2 (5 bases each). CDR1 is SNHLY and CDR2 is FYNNEI in the germline V gene. The V end lost 6 bases, the J end lost 0 bases, and 15 bases lay between the germline ends. This CDR3 contains 17 residues.

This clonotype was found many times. The CDR3 region has the DNA TGTGCCAGCAGTTTAGGAGGGGGCTACAATGAGCAGTTCTTC. This encodes CASSLGGGYNEQFF. The chain carries TRBV12-3 or TRBV12-4 and TRBJ2-1; weak D call: TRBD1 (6 bases). The V end was cut by 1 base, the J end by 3 bases, with 7 bases between. The length of the CDR3 is 14 residues.

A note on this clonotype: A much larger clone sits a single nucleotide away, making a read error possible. The CDR3 DNA follows: TGTGCCAGCAGCCTCGCTAGCGGGAGTGGTTACGAGCAGTACTTC. It codes for CASSLASGSGYEQYF. The chain joins TRBV27 to TRBJ2-7, with 10 bases identical to TRBD2. This CDR3 has 15 amino acids. V gave up 6 bases and J gave up 4 bases; unmatched junction bases: 9. Germline V CDR1 and CDR2: MNHEY, SMNVEV (reference sequence).

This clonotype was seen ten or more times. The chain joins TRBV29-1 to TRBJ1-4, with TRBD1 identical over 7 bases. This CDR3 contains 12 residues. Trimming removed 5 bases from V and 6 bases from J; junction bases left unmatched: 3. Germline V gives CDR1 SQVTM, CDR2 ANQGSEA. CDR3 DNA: TGCAGCGTTAGAGGGGGCGATGAAAAACTGTTTTTT. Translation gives CSVRGGDEKLFF.

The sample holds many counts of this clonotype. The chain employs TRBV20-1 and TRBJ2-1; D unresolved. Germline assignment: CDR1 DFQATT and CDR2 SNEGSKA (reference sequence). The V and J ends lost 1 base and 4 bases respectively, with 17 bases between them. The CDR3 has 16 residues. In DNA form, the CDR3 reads TGCAGTGCTAGAGTCCAGACTGCATCCGTTTACAATGAGCAGTTCTTC. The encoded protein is CSARVQTASVYNEQFF.

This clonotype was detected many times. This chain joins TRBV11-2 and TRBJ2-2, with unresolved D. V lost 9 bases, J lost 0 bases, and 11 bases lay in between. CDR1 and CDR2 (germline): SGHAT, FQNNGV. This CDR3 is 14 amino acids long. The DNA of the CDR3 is TGTGCCAGTACCCTTTTCTCGAACACCGGGGAGCTGTTTTTT. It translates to CASTLFSNTGELFF.